A single sample gave rise to the 27 T cell receptor beta chains below, sequenced in a study of identical twins. TCRdb redid the calling of the 5' RACE reads with MiXCR, one entry per CDR3 protein. Of some 210,000 distinct CDR3 sequences listed, around 15% are singletons. These data were likewise used in another study, on T cells expressing NK-cell markers.

Sample: CD8+ T cells sorted from blood. The receptors were gathered from a woman aged 18-29 years in good health.

This clonotype was observed a handful of times. The chain recombines TRBV7-9 with TRBJ1-1; no firm D call. The V gene's germline CDR1 is SEHNR and CDR2 FQNEAQ (reference sequence). V lost 1 base, J lost 6 bases, and 9 bases lay in between. This CDR3 is built from 13 residues. This chain's CDR3 is CASSLGLVAEAFF. Written as DNA, the CDR3 is TGTGCCAGCAGCTTAGGCTTAGTAGCTGAAGCTTTCTTT.

Ten or more counts support this clonotype. This chain uses TRBV3-1 with TRBJ2-1; TRBD2 aligns across 10 bases. With 5 bases clipped from V and 7 bases from J, the junction kept 11 bases outside the gene matches. CDR1 and CDR2 from the germline V gene are LGHDT and YNNKEL (reference sequence). The CDR3 runs 16 residues. The CDR3 DNA sequence: TGTGCCAGCAGCAGACTCCTAGCGGGAGCGGGTAATGAGCAGTTCTTC. It is translated as CASSRLLAGAGNEQFF.

The chain combines TRBV9 with TRBJ2-7; TRBD2 might be the D (5 bases). Trimming removed 0 bases at V and 6 bases at J, with 19 bases between. The germline V gene has CDR1 SGDLS and CDR2 YYNGEE. The CDR3 sequence is 16 residues long. The CDR3 sequence: CASSVESGSNLGEQYF. CDR3 nucleotides: TGTGCCAGCAGCGTAGAGAGCGGCAGCAATCTTGGCGAGCAGTACTTC.

This clonotype occurred a few times. The J gene is TRBJ2-1, the V gene TRBV6-1, with no clear D. Germline lookup yields CDR1 MNHNS and CDR2 SASEGT. This CDR3 comprises 14 residues. Trimming removed 5 bases at V and 6 bases at J, with 14 bases between. The CDR3 nucleotides read TGTGCCAGCAGTCATATTGGACCCCCCAATGAGCAGTTCTTC. Translating it yields CASSHIGPPNEQFF.

A remark on this clonotype: One junction end does not reproduce the germline sequence, and a read error may be involved. This chain connects TRBV7-9 to TRBJ1-5; no reliable D call. Germline-derived CDR1 and CDR2 are SEHNR and FQNEAQ (reference sequence). The CDR3 runs 15 residues. Here the CDR3 DNA reads TGTGCCGGCAGCCCAAAGGGCCAGGGCAATCAGCCCCAGCATTTT. Its protein is CAGSPKGQGNQPQHF. Drawing the rest from reference TRBV7-9 and TRBJ1-5, the complete variable domain is DTGVSQNPRHKITKRGQNVTFRCDPISEHNRLYWYRQTLGQGPEFLTYFQNEAQLEKSRLLSDRFSAERPKGSFSTLEIQRTEQGDSAMYLCAGSPKGQGNQPQHFGDGTRLSIL.

This clonotype was seen more than once but under ten times. The V call is TRBV29-1, the J call TRBJ1-1, with no clear D. V dropped 6 bases and J dropped 0 bases, with 11 bases sitting between them. This CDR3 is built from 13 residues. Germline assignment: CDR1 SQVTM and CDR2 ANQGSEA. The CDR3 protein is CSVFAPMNTEAFF. The CDR3 nucleotides are TGCAGCGTCTTTGCCCCTATGAACACTGAAGCTTTCTTT.

The table lists this clonotype with many counts. The CDR3 nucleotides read TGTGCCAGCAGTTTGGGACAGGGCGGTCAGCCCCAGCATTTT. Amino acids: CASSLGQGGQPQHF. The J gene is TRBJ1-5, the V gene TRBV12-3 or TRBV12-4; 9 bases agree with TRBD1. This CDR3 comprises 14 residues. The junction had 3 bases not matched to a gene; V was cut back by 3 bases and J by 6 bases.

The table lists this clonotype with a few counts. The chain employs TRBV30 and TRBJ2-1; D may be TRBD2 (5 bases). The CDR3 spans 13 residues. Germline CDR1 reads GTSNPN; CDR2 reads SVGIG (reference sequence). Trimming shortened V by 4 bases and J by 9 bases, and 16 bases separated the two germline ends. CDR3 nucleotide sequence: TGTGCCTGGATTGCGGAGGTTTTCGGTGAGCAGTTCTTC. It encodes CAWIAEVFGEQFF. Full variable domain (missing parts from reference TRBV30 and TRBJ2-1): SQTIHQWPATLVQPVGSPLSLECTVEGTSNPNLYWYRQAAGRGLQLLFYSVGIGQISSEVPQNLSASRPQDRQFILSSKKLLLSDSGFYLCAWIAEVFGEQFFGPGTRLTVL.

The chain has TRBV5-1 and TRBJ2-2; no reliable D call. The CDR3 loop spans 12 amino acids. Trimming stripped 6 bases from V and 0 bases from J, with 3 bases between. The V gene's germline CDR1 is SGHRS and CDR2 YFSETQ. CDR3 amino acids: CASIPNTGELFF. In nucleotides, the CDR3 is TGCGCCAGCATCCCGAACACCGGGGAGCTGTTTTTT.

The V and J genes are TRBV6-2 or TRBV6-3 and TRBJ2-3; D assignment may be TRBD1 or TRBD2 (6 bases each). Trimming cost V 6 bases and J 2 bases, with 15 bases left between them. Germline loops: CDR1 MNHEY, CDR2 SVGEGT. This CDR3 contains 15 residues. CDR3 bases: TGTGCCAGCAGCGCAGGGGCGGGGACCACAGATACGCAGTATTTT. Its protein is CASSAGAGTTDTQYF.

This clonotype has a handful of counts. V usage is TRBV7-2 and J usage is TRBJ2-1, with D unresolved. The CDR3 runs 16 residues. In germline, CDR1 is SGHTA, CDR2 FQGNSA. Trimming left V 0 bases short and J 4 bases short, with 13 bases between. CDR3 amino acids: CASSLALELGYNEQFF. Written as DNA, the CDR3 is TGTGCCAGCAGCTTAGCGCTCGAGTTGGGATACAATGAGCAGTTCTTC.

V usage is TRBV7-9 and J usage is TRBJ2-3, with D uncertain. Trimming pared 3 bases from V and 5 bases from J, leaving 15 bases between. This CDR3 comprises 15 residues. From germline, CDR1 is SEHNR and CDR2 FQNEAQ (reference sequence). CDR3 in amino acids: CASSFLRVDGDTQYF. As DNA, the CDR3 is TGTGCCAGCAGCTTTTTACGGGTTGATGGAGATACGCAGTATTTT.

This clonotype has only a few counts. The chain combines TRBV29-1 with TRBJ1-1; the D is unclear. The CDR3 consists of 14 residues. Germline V gives CDR1 SQVTM, CDR2 ANQGSEA. V gave up 4 bases and J gave up 3 bases, with 15 bases separating them. CDR3 coding DNA: TGCAGCGTTGTCACCAGAAGGGTCGACACTGAAGCTTTCTTT. Its translation: CSVVTRRVDTEAFF. Full variable domain (missing parts from reference TRBV29-1 and TRBJ1-1): SAVISQKPSRDICQRGTSLTIQCQVDSQVTMMFWYRQQPGQSLTLIATANQGSEATYESGFVIDKFPISRPNLTFSTLTVSNMSPEDSSIYLCSVVTRRVDTEAFFGQGTRLTVV.

The chain links TRBV14 to TRBJ1-2; a weak D match, TRBD1 (5 bases). Germline CDR1 and CDR2: SGHDN and FVKESK. Between the trimmed V and J ends, which lost 5 bases and 6 bases, there was a span of 13 bases. This CDR3 is 13 amino acids long. CDR3 coding DNA: TGTGCCAGCAGCGCCGCGGGGGTTCATGGCTACACCTTC. Translation gives CASSAAGVHGYTF.

This clonotype was recorded a few times. V and J are TRBV6-1 and TRBJ2-1; perhaps D is TRBD1 or TRBD2 (5 bases each). Germline V lookup: CDR1 MNHNS, CDR2 SASEGT. V lost 6 bases to trimming and J lost 8 bases, with 23 bases between them. The CDR3 runs 16 residues. CDR3 DNA sequence: TGTGCCAGCAGCCACGCTATGGGGGAAGTGGTCCATGAGCAGTTCTTC. This translates into CASSHAMGEVVHEQFF.

The genes are TRBV6-2 or TRBV6-3 and TRBJ2-7; 8 nucleotides line up with TRBD2. This CDR3 region has 14 residues. The germline gives CDR1 MNHEY, CDR2 SVGEGT. V dropped 5 bases and J dropped 0; count of bases not matched to a gene: 3. The CDR3 reads CASSTGTSSYEQYF. The DNA for the CDR3 is TGTGCCAGCAGTACCGGGACTAGCTCCTACGAGCAGTACTTC.

This clonotype came up a few times. The V gene is TRBV2, the J gene TRBJ1-1; the D is unclear. V was shortened by 10 bases and J by 7 bases, with 16 bases between the two germline ends. Per germline, CDR1 SNHLY and CDR2 FYNNEI. The CDR3 length is 12 residues. The CDR3 spells CATSTLGLEAFF. For the CDR3, the DNA is TGTGCCACCTCGACATTGGGTCTTGAAGCTTTCTTT.

The sample holds many counts of this clonotype. The chain joins TRBV6-2 or TRBV6-3 to TRBJ2-7; D not resolved. The CDR3 is made up of 11 amino acids. Trimming stripped 5 bases from V and 3 bases from J, with 5 bases between. CDR1 and CDR2 (germline): MNHEY, SVGEGT. The CDR3 loop is CASSRSYEQYF. The CDR3, as DNA: TGTGCCAGCAGTCGTAGCTACGAGCAGTACTTC.

V usage is TRBV6-2 or TRBV6-3 and J usage is TRBJ2-7, with 11 bases matching TRBD1. V lost 5 bases, J lost 5 bases, and 8 bases stayed unmatched. The CDR3 has 15 amino acids. Germline V CDR1 and CDR2: MNHEY, SVGEGT. The CDR3 DNA follows: TGTGCCAGCAGTATTACCGGGACAGGGGGTCACGAGCAGTACTTC. Amino acid sequence: CASSITGTGGHEQYF.

The chain couples TRBV2 to TRBJ2-1, with TRBD2 as a possible D gene (5 bases). The ends were cut back, 4 bases at V and 3 bases at J, with 13 bases in the middle. Germline values: CDR1 SNHLY, CDR2 FYNNEI. The CDR3 spans 15 residues. The CDR3 reads CASSGPGLYYNEQFF. CDR3 DNA sequence: TGTGCCAGCAGTGGGCCGGGGTTGTACTACAATGAGCAGTTCTTC.

This clonotype came up a few times. The chain is built from TRBV29-1 and TRBJ2-1; D possibly corresponds to TRBD2 (7 bases). Germline V CDR1 and CDR2: SQVTM, ANQGSEA. This CDR3 has 14 residues. V gave up 5 bases and J gave up 7 bases, with 18 bases separating them. DNA of the CDR3: TGCAGCGTTCCCCGGGGGGCGCCTGGGAATGAGCAGTTCTTC. It yields the protein CSVPRGAPGNEQFF.

V and J are TRBV2 and TRBJ2-3; the D is unclear. Trimming stripped 7 bases from V and 0 bases from J, with 5 bases between. CDR1 SNHLY and CDR2 FYNNEI come from the germline V gene. The length of the CDR3 is 12 residues. This chain's CDR3 is CASTTSTDTQYF. The CDR3 nucleotides are TGTGCCAGCACCACTAGCACAGATACGCAGTATTTT.

J is TRBJ2-7 and V is TRBV3-1; no definite D call. The CDR3 sequence is 12 residues long. V lost 6 bases, J lost 4 bases, and 10 bases lay in between. Germline V gene lookup returns CDR1 LGHDT and CDR2 YNNKEL (reference sequence). The CDR3 here is CASRKDGYEQYF. The CDR3 DNA sequence: TGTGCCAGCAGGAAGGACGGTTACGAGCAGTACTTC.

This chain joins TRBV4-1 and TRBJ2-7; TRBD2 aligns across 11 bases. J was trimmed by 5 bases and V by 3 bases; bases with no gene match: 6. This CDR3 has 15 residues. Germline loops: CDR1 MGHRA, CDR2 YSYEKL. CDR3 sequence: CASSQVLAGVNEQYF. The DNA of the CDR3 is TGCGCCAGCAGCCAGGTACTAGCGGGAGTCAACGAGCAGTACTTC.

The rearrangement links TRBV14 to TRBJ2-7; the D gene is possibly TRBD1 (6 bases). The V gene lost 1 base and the J gene lost 3 bases, with 10 bases spanning the gap. The CDR3 consists of 14 residues. Per the germline V gene, CDR1 is SGHDN and CDR2 is FVKESK. The CDR3 region has the DNA TGTGCCAGCAGCCAAGTACCAGGGGACTACGAGCAGTACTTC. The encoded protein is CASSQVPGDYEQYF. Full variable domain (remainder filled in from reference TRBV14 and TRBJ2-7): EAGVTQFPSHSVIEKGQTVTLRCDPISGHDNLYWYRRVMGKEIKFLLHFVKESKQDESGMPNNRFLAERTGGTYSTLKVQPAELEDSGVYFCASSQVPGDYEQYFGPGTRLTVT.

The chain combines TRBV15 with TRBJ2-5, with D possibly being TRBD1 or TRBD2 (6 bases each). Germline loops: CDR1 LNHNV, CDR2 YYDKDF (reference sequence). Trimming pared 5 bases from V and 5 bases from J, leaving 15 bases between. The CDR3 has 14 amino acids. The CDR3 is CATSGGRGMETQYF. CDR3 DNA: TGTGCCACCAGCGGGGGGCGGGGTATGGAGACCCAGTACTTC. Filled out from reference TRBV15 and TRBJ2-5, the complete variable domain reads DAMVIQNPRYQVTQFGKPVTLSCSQTLNHNVMYWYQQKSSQAPKLLFHYYDKDFNNEADTPDNFQSRRPNTSFCFLDIRSPGLGDTAMYLCATSGGRGMETQYFGPGTRLLVL.

The chain joins TRBV6-5 to TRBJ1-1, with a possible D match to TRBD1 (6 bases). The germline V and J ends were trimmed by 4 bases and 6 bases, with 15 bases remaining between them. The germline V gene has CDR1 MNHEY and CDR2 SVGAGI. The CDR3 sequence is 14 residues long. The CDR3 sequence: CASSLGGAASEAFF. For the CDR3, the DNA is TGTGCCAGCAGTTTGGGGGGGGCTGCATCTGAAGCTTTCTTT.